The next 21 T cell receptor beta chains were all read from a single sample in a study of blood T cells in healthy people across ages. A second PCR of about 6 to 11 cycles used a sample-barcoded 5' primer and a J-beta primer mix. One entry per CDR3 protein results from TCRdb running MiXCR on the 5' RACE reads. The sample consists of under 1,000,000 distinct CDR3 sequences, roughly 34% of them appearing once. Sequenced: blood. These receptors came from a man between 18 and 29 years old in good health.

This clonotype is a singleton in its sample. The chain links TRBV15 to TRBJ1-4; a possible D gene is TRBD1 (5 bases). The CDR3 is 15 residues long. CDR1 is LNHNV, CDR2 YYDKDF, per germline (reference sequence). V lost 6 bases and J lost 0, with 11 bases in between. In DNA, the CDR3 is TGTGCCACCAGAGAATGGGGCTCAACTAATGAAAAACTGTTTTTT. Protein sequence: CATREWGSTNEKLFF.

There are many counts of this clonotype. The chain recombines TRBV28 with TRBJ2-5, with a possible D match to TRBD1 (6 bases). Trimming took off 6 bases at V and 9 bases at J, with 20 bases between the two ends. Germline V gives CDR1 MDHEN, CDR2 SYDVKM. The CDR3 loop spans 14 amino acids. The CDR3 spells CASRRRQPAGAQYF. CDR3 in DNA: TGTGCCAGCAGAAGAAGACAGCCAGCAGGGGCCCAGTACTTC.

The rearrangement joins TRBV5-1 to TRBJ2-6; no clear D. Germline assignment: CDR1 SGHRS and CDR2 YFSETQ. Trimming pared 4 bases from V and 4 bases from J, leaving 12 bases between. The CDR3 runs to 15 residues. The CDR3 here is CASSRANDGANVLTF. CDR3 nucleotides: TGCGCCAGCAGCCGGGCCAACGACGGGGCCAACGTCCTGACTTTC. The full variable domain, rest sourced from reference TRBV5-1 and TRBJ2-6, is KAGVTQTPRYLIKTRGQQVTLSCSPISGHRSVSWYQQTPGQGLQFLFEYFSETQRNKGNFPGRFSGRQFSNSRSEMNVSTLELGDSALYLCASSRANDGANVLTFGAGSRLTVL.

This clonotype was counted many times. This chain joins TRBV6-1 and TRBJ2-5, with D unresolved. There are 11 residues in the CDR3. The V gene lost 2 bases and the J gene lost 5 bases, with 3 bases spanning the gap. The germline CDR1 and CDR2 sequences are MNHNS and SASEGT. The CDR3 DNA is TGTGCCAGCAGTGAAACGGAGACCCAGTACTTC. Amino acid sequence: CASSETETQYF.

This clonotype was seen a handful of times. V gene TRBV21-1 combines with J gene TRBJ2-3; the table names TRBD2, a call not compared with the DNA. TRBV21-1 is assigned pseudogene status. This CDR3 is built from 19 residues. This CDR3 is CASSKSGRLAGGSTDTQYF. The CDR3 coding sequence is TGTGCCAGCAGCAAGAGTGGTAGACTAGCGGGGGGTAGCACAGATACGCAGTATTTT.

Comment on this clonotype: Its ends do not fully match the called genes, so a read error is possible. The V and J genes are TRBV11-2 and TRBJ2-7, with 7 bases lining up with TRBD1. The CDR3 sequence is 16 residues long. Germline lookup yields CDR1 SGHAT and CDR2 FQNNGV. CDR3 nucleotide sequence: TGTGCCGGCAGCGTGGCCCCGGGACAGTGGTCCTACGAGCAGTACTTC. Translated, it gives CAGSVAPGQWSYEQYF.

This clonotype was seen just once. The rearrangement links TRBV7-3 to TRBJ2-1; 7 bases are shared with TRBD2. The V segment lost 1 base and the J segment 8 bases; nucleotides outside the gene matches: 11. The CDR3 has 16 residues. The germline V gene has CDR1 SGHTA and CDR2 FQGTGA. CDR3 region: CASSLITGGKYDEQFF. DNA of the CDR3: TGTGCCAGCAGCTTAATCACCGGGGGGAAATACGATGAGCAGTTCTTC.

In its sample, this clonotype was seen a few times. The chain couples TRBV5-1 to TRBJ1-1, with no clear D. Germline loops: CDR1 SGHRS, CDR2 YFSETQ. Trimming took off 1 base at V and 3 bases at J, with 10 bases between the two ends. CDR3 size: 14 residues. The CDR3 loop reads CASSLLGSDTEAFF. The DNA for the CDR3 is TGCGCCAGCAGCTTGTTAGGGTCGGACACTGAAGCTTTCTTT.

This clonotype occurred once. One junction end does not reproduce the germline sequence, and a read error may be involved. The chain uses TRBV10-3 and TRBJ2-1; D gene unclear. TRBJ2-7 matches the DNA end more closely, so the J call is doubtful. The CDR3 contains 15 residues. In germline, CDR1 is ENHRY, CDR2 SYGVKD. CDR3 region: CAVSEQLSSYNEQYF. DNA for the CDR3: TGTGCCGTCAGTGAGCAGCTAAGCTCCTACAATGAGCAGTACTTC.

The chain is built from TRBV4-2 and TRBJ2-7; 9 bases are a match to TRBD2. This CDR3 is 18 amino acids long. Germline CDR1 is LGHNA and CDR2 is YNFKEQ. V shed 0 bases and J 7 bases; nucleotides not matched to a gene: 16. Here the CDR3 reads CASSQDGGGLAYYNEQYF. DNA of the CDR3: TGTGCCAGCAGCCAAGATGGGGGGGGACTAGCATACTACAATGAGCAGTACTTC.

This clonotype was seen repeatedly, ten times or more. The J gene is TRBJ1-6, the V gene TRBV7-3; D ambiguous. The V and J ends lost 1 base and 10 bases respectively, with 11 bases between them. The CDR3 loop spans 14 amino acids. Germline V gives CDR1 SGHTA, CDR2 FQGTGA. The CDR3 here is CASSLNPGESPLHF. DNA of the CDR3: TGTGCCAGCAGCTTAAATCCAGGAGAATCACCCCTCCACTTT.

This chain uses TRBV7-2 with TRBJ2-7; the D gene is possibly TRBD2 (5 bases). The germline V and J ends were trimmed by 0 bases and 4 bases, with 10 bases remaining between them. Germline lookup yields CDR1 SGHTA and CDR2 FQGNSA. This CDR3 has 14 residues. For the CDR3, the DNA is TGTGCCAGCAGCTTAGCGCTTTCGGGATACGAGCAGTACTTC. This encodes CASSLALSGYEQYF.

The chain couples TRBV2 to TRBJ2-3; the D is unclear. This CDR3 region has 18 residues. Trimming shortened V by 7 bases and J by 3 bases, and 26 bases separated the two germline ends. From germline, CDR1 is SNHLY and CDR2 FYNNEI. CDR3 loop: CASIMNADEPTLTDTQYF. Written as DNA, the CDR3 is TGTGCCAGCATAATGAATGCGGATGAGCCCACCTTAACAGATACGCAGTATTTT.

The table lists this clonotype with a few counts. The rearrangement links TRBV10-3 to TRBJ1-4, with no clear D. The V gene's germline CDR1 is ENHRY and CDR2 SYGVKD. The CDR3 loop spans 13 amino acids. Trimming took 3 bases from V and 8 from J, leaving 10 bases between them. The CDR3 region is CAISERTEEKLFF. The CDR3 bases are TGTGCCATCAGTGAAAGGACGGAGGAAAAACTGTTTTTT.

This chain joins TRBV6-5 and TRBJ1-2, with TRBD1 as a possible D gene (5 bases). V was clipped by 7 bases and J by 2 bases, with 11 bases between them. The CDR3 runs 13 residues. CDR1 and CDR2 (germline): MNHEY, SVGAGI. The CDR3 region is CASTPTANYGYTF. DNA of the CDR3: TGTGCCAGCACCCCGACAGCGAACTATGGCTACACCTTC.

The table lists this clonotype with a few counts. The chain employs TRBV6-5 and TRBJ1-1; D unresolved. V lost 6 bases and J 1 base, leaving 15 bases between the germline ends. This CDR3 is built from 15 residues. Germline loops: CDR1 MNHEY, CDR2 SVGAGI. CDR3: CASSSGAHQNTEAFF. In DNA, the CDR3 is TGTGCCAGCAGCTCGGGCGCTCACCAGAACACTGAAGCTTTCTTT.

As to this clonotype: This may come from a read error, since a much larger clone is one base off. The V call is TRBV7-9, the J call TRBJ1-2, with 8 bases matching TRBD1. The CDR3 totals 17 residues. Germline V gene sequence: CDR1 SEHNR, CDR2 FQNEAQ (reference sequence). The CDR3 loop reads CASSAGDRGILDYDYTF. CDR3 sequence (DNA): TGTGCCAGCAGCGCGGGAGACAGGGGAATCCTGGATTATGACTACACCTTC.

The V gene is TRBV20-1, the J gene TRBJ2-2; D gene ambiguous. The CDR3 is 14 amino acids. Trimming shortened V by 0 bases and J by 5 bases, and 10 bases separated the two germline ends. The V gene's germline CDR1 is DFQATT and CDR2 SNEGSKA (reference sequence). Written as DNA, the CDR3 is TGCAGTGCTAGAGAGGCACAGCTGACCGGGGAGCTGTTTTTT. Amino acids: CSAREAQLTGELFF.

The chain uses TRBV6-2 or TRBV6-3 and TRBJ1-1; 11 nucleotides agree with TRBD1. V shed 4 bases and J 4 bases; nucleotides not matched to a gene: 8. Germline V gene sequence: CDR1 MNHEY, CDR2 SVGEGT. The length of the CDR3 is 16 residues. The CDR3 nucleotides are TGTGCCAGCAGTTGGAGGACAGGGGGCAAGGGCACTGAAGCTTTCTTT. Protein product: CASSWRTGGKGTEAFF.

There are a few counts of this clonotype. V is TRBV6-1 and J is TRBJ2-7; D remains ambiguous. Deletions cut 1 base from V and 0 bases from J, with 16 bases between. CDR3 length: 17 amino acids. Germline V gives CDR1 MNHNS, CDR2 SASEGT. The CDR3 loop reads CASSEGRTALGSYEQYF. CDR3 DNA sequence: TGTGCCAGCAGTGAAGGAAGGACGGCCCTGGGCTCCTACGAGCAGTACTTC.

This clonotype was detected only a few times. The gene calls are TRBV27 and TRBJ2-7; D might be TRBD1 (6 bases). CDR1 is MNHEY, CDR2 SMNVEV, per germline (reference sequence). This CDR3 has 15 residues. Trimming shortened V by 6 bases and J by 4 bases, and 19 bases separated the two germline ends. The CDR3 spells CASRSLDSPAYEQYF. For the CDR3, the DNA is TGTGCCAGCAGATCGCTGGACAGTCCGGCATACGAGCAGTACTTC.